These T cell receptor beta chains were read from a single sample in a study of naive and memory T cell subsets. TCRdb re-analysed the UMI-ligation and nested PCR reads in MiXCR, keeping a single row per CDR3 protein. The table shows over 25,000 distinct CDR3 sequences, with roughly a tenth occurring only once. The material sequenced was effector memory CD4+ T cells from blood. The receptors come from a human donor in good health. Both conserved end residues are part of each CDR3.

j_gene: TRBJ1-1
v_gene: TRBV5-1
CDR3aa: CASSLGHYPEAFF

j_gene: TRBJ2-2
v_gene: TRBV12-3/TRBV12-4
CDR3aa: CASSLRAETGELFF

j_gene: TRBJ2-7
v_gene: TRBV7-2
CDR3aa: CASSVNQGSSYEQYF

j_gene: TRBJ2-3
v_gene: TRBV14
CDR3aa: CASSQGGRASTDTQYF

j_gene: TRBJ2-1
v_gene: TRBV19
CDR3aa: CASSTTGGRVNEQFF

j_gene: TRBJ1-1
v_gene: TRBV19
CDR3aa: CASRGERNTEAFF

j_gene: TRBJ1-2
v_gene: TRBV5-4
CDR3aa: CASSWRTAARTSNYGYTF

j_gene: TRBJ2-2
v_gene: TRBV24-1
CDR3aa: CATSDWRTNTGELFF

j_gene: TRBJ2-5
v_gene: TRBV5-6
CDR3aa: CASSSRTSGAVQYF

j_gene: TRBJ2-3
v_gene: TRBV11-3
CDR3aa: CASSFGGTSHTDTQYF

j_gene: TRBJ2-3
v_gene: TRBV20-1
CDR3aa: CSLSGSTDTQYF

j_gene: TRBJ2-3
v_gene: TRBV6-5
CDR3aa: CASSDRDLTDTQYF

j_gene: TRBJ2-5
v_gene: TRBV20-1
CDR3aa: CMGTSGRETQYF

j_gene: TRBJ1-6
v_gene: TRBV18
CDR3aa: CASSPLGHSPLHF

j_gene: TRBJ1-2
v_gene: TRBV19
CDR3aa: CASSIVGRYTF